The 10 T cell receptor beta chains presented below share a single source sample, sequenced in a study of Graves' ophthalmopathy and Graves' hyperthyroidism. RNA transcripts provided the template for amplifying TCR beta CDR3 regions. HTBI primers were used in a first-round RT-PCR, which preceded a second-round multiplex PCR. From the multiplex PCR reads, TCRdb called clonotypes with MiXCR, one entry per CDR3 protein. The sample has about 590,000 distinct CDR3 sequences, under 40% seen once; the top ten hold over 3.5%. Sequenced: peripheral blood or thyroid tissue (not recorded which). The receptors shown here come from an adult man with Graves' hyperthyroidism.

CDR3 residues: CATSEYAGGGDEQFF. In nucleotides, the CDR3 is TGTGCCACCAGTGAGTATGCAGGGGGCGGAGATGAGCAGTTCTTC. The chain uses TRBV24-1 and TRBJ2-1; TRBD1 matches at 8 bases. The germline V gene has CDR1 KGHDR and CDR2 SFDVKD. The CDR3 length is 15 residues. The junction had 9 bases not matched to a gene; V was cut back by 4 bases and J by 8 bases.

This clonotype was seen a handful of times. J is TRBJ1-1 and V is TRBV19; no clear D. The CDR3 is 11 residues long. V was clipped by 1 base and J by 7 bases, with 4 bases between them. Germline CDR1 LNHDA, CDR2 SQIVND (reference sequence). The CDR3, as DNA: TGTGCCAGTAGTATAGGACTTGAAGCTTTCTTT. Its protein is CASSIGLEAFF.

The chain couples TRBV25-1 to TRBJ1-6; D call uncertain. Germline CDR1 MGHDK, CDR2 SYGVNS. The CDR3 has 12 residues. The ends were cut back, 6 bases at V and 10 bases at J, with 10 bases in the middle. The CDR3 DNA reads TGTGCCAGCAGCCCCTCGGGATCACCCCTCCACTTT. It specifies CASSPSGSPLHF.

This clonotype has only a few counts. This chain joins TRBV29-1 and TRBJ2-7; D might be TRBD1 or TRBD2, each matching 5 bases. CDR3 length: 14 residues. Germline loops: CDR1 SQVTM, CDR2 ANQGSEA. V shed 5 bases and J shed 1 base, with 15 bases lying between them. This chain's CDR3 is CSVLTAASSYEQYF. The CDR3 DNA sequence: TGCAGCGTTCTGACAGCGGCTAGTTCCTACGAGCAGTACTTC.

This clonotype has just a few counts. The chain is built from TRBV7-2 and TRBJ2-3; the D gene is possibly TRBD2 (5 bases). V was shortened by 5 bases and J by 0 bases, with 9 bases between the two germline ends. Germline V gene sequence: CDR1 SGHTA, CDR2 FQGNSA. The CDR3 sequence is 14 residues long. CDR3 loop: CASSKRESTDTQYF. The CDR3 bases are TGTGCCAGCAGCAAGAGGGAAAGCACAGATACGCAGTATTTT.

This rearrangement joins TRBV20-1 to TRBJ2-7; possibly TRBD1 or TRBD2 for D (5 bases each). V was clipped by 1 base and J by 7 bases, with 20 bases between them. Germline V gene sequence: CDR1 DFQATT, CDR2 SNEGSKA (reference sequence). CDR3 length: 15 amino acids. The CDR3 is CSARVNRRGVWEQYF. The CDR3 DNA reads as TGCAGTGCTAGAGTTAACAGGAGAGGGGTTTGGGAGCAGTACTTC.

A few counts support this clonotype. This chain joins TRBV4-1 and TRBJ2-7; 7 bases agree with TRBD1. The J segment lost 0 bases and the V segment lost 1 base, leaving 3 bases of the junction unmatched. The CDR3 spans 15 residues. Germline V gene data show CDR1 as MGHRA and CDR2 as YSYEKL. The CDR3 loop is CASSQVTGSSYEQYF. The CDR3, as DNA: TGCGCCAGCAGCCAAGTGACAGGGAGCTCCTACGAGCAGTACTTC.

The chain joins TRBV2 to TRBJ2-5, with D hard to call. CDR3 length equals 15 residues. Germline-derived CDR1 and CDR2 are SNHLY and FYNNEI. The germline V and J ends were trimmed by 6 bases and 2 bases, with 16 bases remaining between them. The chain's CDR3 is CASSQGRAQQETQYF. The CDR3 DNA reads as TGTGCCAGCAGCCAAGGTCGGGCACAGCAAGAGACCCAGTACTTC.

The chain joins TRBV7-2 to TRBJ2-5, with 12 bases identical to TRBD2. Trimming at V came to 0 bases and at J to 2 bases, leaving 13 bases not matched to a gene. The germline V gene has CDR1 SGHTA and CDR2 FQGNSA. The CDR3 is made up of 20 amino acids. The CDR3 loop is CASSLARSRASGRAQETQYF. In nucleotides, the CDR3 is TGTGCCAGCAGCTTAGCGAGAAGCCGCGCTAGCGGGAGGGCTCAAGAGACCCAGTACTTC.

This clonotype was counted a few times. The CDR3 DNA reads as TGTGCCAGCAGCCACGAGACTAGCATCGAGCAGTACTTC. Its protein product is CASSHETSIEQYF. The chain joins TRBV4-2 to TRBJ2-7, with 7 bases aligning to TRBD2. J lost 6 bases, V lost 3 bases, and 5 bases had no gene match. CDR3 length: 13 amino acids. In germline, CDR1 is LGHNA, CDR2 YNFKEQ.